This T cell receptor (beta chain) was recorded in a study of Graves' ophthalmopathy and Graves' hyperthyroidism. The CDR3 totals 13 residues. V dropped 3 bases and J dropped 2 bases, with 11 bases sitting between them. The germline V gene has CDR1 SQVTM and CDR2 ANQGSEA. At least ten counts were recorded for this clonotype. RNA transcripts yielded amplified TCR beta CDR3 regions. HTBI primers served in a first-round RT-PCR, which a second-round multiplex PCR followed. TCRdb reprocessed the multiplex PCR reads via MiXCR and lists one record per CDR3 protein. The data show about 480,000 distinct CDR3 sequences, under 15% seen once.

The chain joins TRBV29-1 to TRBJ2-7, with no clear D. What was sequenced was blood. The sequence derives from a woman in her twenties or thirties with Graves' ophthalmopathy. CDR3 amino acids: CSVERGGTYEQYF. CDR3 nucleotide sequence: TGCAGCGTTGAGAGAGGTGGGACCTACGAGCAGTACTTC.